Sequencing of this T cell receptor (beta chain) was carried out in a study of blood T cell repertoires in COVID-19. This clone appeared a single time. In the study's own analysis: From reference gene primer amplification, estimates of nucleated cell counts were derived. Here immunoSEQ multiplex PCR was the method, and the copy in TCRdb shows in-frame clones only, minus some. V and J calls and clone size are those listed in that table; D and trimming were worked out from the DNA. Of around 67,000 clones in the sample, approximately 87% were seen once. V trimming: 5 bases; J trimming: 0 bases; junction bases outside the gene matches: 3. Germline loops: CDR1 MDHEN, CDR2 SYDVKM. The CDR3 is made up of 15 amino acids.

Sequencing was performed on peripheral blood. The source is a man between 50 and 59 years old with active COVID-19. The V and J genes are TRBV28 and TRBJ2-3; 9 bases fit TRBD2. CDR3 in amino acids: CASSRLAESTDTQYF. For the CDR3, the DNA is TGTGCCAGCAGTCGACTAGCGGAAAGCACAGATACGCAGTATTTT.